The 25 T cell receptor beta chains presented below share a single source sample, sequenced in a study of persistence of HIV-infected CD4 T cells. Sequencing used immunoSEQ version 4 in survey mode. Sequenced by immunoSEQ multiplex PCR; TCRdb stores in-frame clones only, minus some. The repertoire holds several thousand clones, with roughly 60% as singletons. The stimulus was lysate of CMV-infected fibroblasts, 9 to 10 ug/mL. Sorting selected CD4+ T cells upregulating both CD40 ligand and CD69. These TCRs are of unknown antigen specificity. This specimen consisted of CD4+ T cells sorted from PBMCs after approximately 20-hour stimulation, obtained from a patient who received antiretroviral therapy. Receptors originate from an adult man with HIV who was CMV-seropositive.

There are a few counts of this clone. The V gene is TRBV9, the J gene TRBJ2-1; a possible D gene is TRBD2 (6 bases). The CDR3 loop spans 14 amino acids. Germline lookup yields CDR1 SGDLS and CDR2 YYNGEE. V dropped 2 bases and J dropped 9 bases, with 15 bases sitting between them. This CDR3 is CASSVTGAGSEQFF. The DNA for the CDR3 is TGTGCCAGCAGCGTCACCGGTGCCGGGAGTGAGCAGTTCTTC.

The chain couples TRBV18 to TRBJ1-1; 9 positions agree with TRBD1. V lost 8 bases and J lost 2; bases outside the gene matches: 3. In germline, CDR1 is KGHSH, CDR2 LQKENI. The CDR3 length is 13 residues. The CDR3, as DNA: TGTGCCAGCAAGGGACAGGGAAACACTGAAGCTTTCTTT. Translated: CASKGQGNTEAFF.

On this clone itself: Distinct nucleotide sequences in the sample also encode this CDR3. This chain connects TRBV5-1 to TRBJ2-2; 9 bases align to TRBD1. The junction had 6 bases not matched to a gene; V was cut back by 2 bases and J by 4 bases. This CDR3 has 16 amino acids. Germline-derived CDR1 and CDR2 are SGHRS and YFSETQ. The DNA of the CDR3 is TGCGCCAGCAGCTTTTTGACAGGGGGTCTCACCGGGGAGCTGTTTTTT. Amino acid sequence: CASSFLTGGLTGELFF.

The chain couples TRBV4-1 to TRBJ1-4; 7 positions agree with TRBD1. The CDR3 is made up of 16 amino acids. Germline assignment: CDR1 MGHRA and CDR2 YSYEKL. Trimming took 3 bases from V and 5 from J; bases not matched to a gene: 9. DNA for the CDR3: TGCGCCAGCAGCCACAGCGCGGACAGGTGGAATGAAAAACTGTTTTTT. Amino acids: CASSHSADRWNEKLFF.

For this clone: One junction end does not reproduce the germline sequence, and a read error may be involved. The chain uses TRBV7-6 and TRBJ2-7; D is possibly TRBD2 (5 bases). CDR1 and CDR2 from the germline V gene are SGHVS and FNYEAQ. This CDR3 is 18 amino acids long. For the CDR3, the DNA is TGTGCCAGCAGTTTAGGGAGCGCGGGCGCTACCTCGAGGGACGAGCAGTACTTC. Its protein is CASSLGSAGATSRDEQYF.

V gene TRBV19 combines with J gene TRBJ1-1; D may be TRBD1 (6 bases). Germline values: CDR1 LNHDA, CDR2 SQIVND (reference sequence). The V end was cut by 2 bases, the J end by 5 bases, with 15 bases between. The CDR3 has 15 residues. In DNA, the CDR3 is TGTGCCAGTAGTATACAAGGCAGGGGACCAACTGAAGCTTTCTTT. It codes for CASSIQGRGPTEAFF.

The chain uses TRBV5-1 and TRBJ1-1; 10 bases map to TRBD1. V lost 4 bases and J lost 6; bases outside the gene matches: 6. Germline-derived CDR1 and CDR2 are SGHRS and YFSETQ. The CDR3 loop spans 14 amino acids. CDR3 sequence reads: CASSMGQGKAEAFF. The CDR3 bases are TGCGCCAGCAGCATGGGACAGGGGAAGGCTGAAGCTTTCTTT.

In its sample, this clone ranks as medium-sized. V and J are TRBV2 and TRBJ1-5; D is unresolved. Germline V CDR1 and CDR2: SNHLY, FYNNEI. The V gene lost 1 base and the J gene lost 3 bases, with 4 bases spanning the gap. The CDR3 loop spans 13 amino acids. CDR3 region: CASSEDLNQPQHF. In DNA form, the CDR3 reads TGTGCCAGCAGTGAAGACCTCAATCAGCCCCAGCATTTT.

The gene calls are TRBV6-5 and TRBJ2-6; D remains unclear. CDR3 size: 13 residues. The V gene lost 7 bases and the J gene lost 0 bases, with 4 bases spanning the gap. Germline CDR1 and CDR2: MNHEY and SVGAGI. CDR3 sequence: CASKSSGANVLTF. Written as DNA, the CDR3 is TGTGCCAGCAAGAGCTCTGGGGCCAACGTCCTGACTTTC.

The J gene is TRBJ1-1, the V gene TRBV12-3 or TRBV12-4; D uncertain. V was trimmed by 7 bases and J by 4 bases, leaving 13 bases between them. This CDR3 is built from 13 residues. The CDR3 sequence is CASTLRWGTEAFF. DNA of the CDR3: TGTGCCAGCACCCTGAGGTGGGGCACTGAAGCTTTCTTT.

This chain connects TRBV9 to TRBJ2-7; D may be TRBD1 or TRBD2 (5 bases each). The V gene's germline CDR1 is SGDLS and CDR2 YYNGEE. V shed 0 bases and J shed 0 bases, with 7 bases lying between them. CDR3 length: 14 residues. CDR3 in amino acids: CASSVDGGSYEQYF. The DNA for the CDR3 is TGTGCCAGCAGCGTAGATGGGGGCTCCTACGAGCAGTACTTC.

The chain recombines TRBV3-1 (or the pseudogene TRBV3-2) with TRBJ2-6, with D hard to call. Germline values: CDR1 LGHDT, CDR2 YNNKEL (reference sequence). This CDR3 spans 13 amino acids. V lost 6 bases to trimming and J lost 0 bases, with 3 bases between them. CDR3 coding DNA: TGTGCCAGCAGGCTCTCTGGGGCCAACGTCCTGACTTTC. The encoded protein is CASRLSGANVLTF.

The genes are TRBV4-1 and TRBJ1-2; D is possibly TRBD1 (5 bases). Germline CDR1 reads MGHRA; CDR2 reads YSYEKL. The CDR3 covers 13 residues. V lost 5 bases and J 3 bases, leaving 10 bases between the germline ends. The CDR3 loop is CASSLDNYYGYTF. The CDR3 DNA reads as TGCGCCAGCAGCTTGGACAACTACTATGGCTACACCTTC.

The rearrangement joins TRBV28 to TRBJ1-2; D may be TRBD1 (5 bases). Germline lookup yields CDR1 MDHEN and CDR2 SYDVKM. The CDR3 has 14 amino acids. Trimming took off 5 bases at V and 5 bases at J, with 15 bases between the two ends. The DNA of the CDR3 is TGTGCCAGCAGTCCCGGGGGAGGGATATATGGCTACACCTTC. Its protein is CASSPGGGIYGYTF.

This chain joins TRBV28 and TRBJ2-5; no clear D gene. This CDR3 has 13 amino acids. V was clipped by 6 bases and J by 5 bases, with 13 bases between them. Per germline, CDR1 MDHEN and CDR2 SYDVKM. Written as DNA, the CDR3 is TGTGCCAGCAGGGCACCGGCCGGGGAGACCCAGTACTTC. Protein product: CASRAPAGETQYF.

The V gene is TRBV5-4, the J gene TRBJ2-1; TRBD1 matches 11 bases. J was trimmed by 9 bases and V by 2 bases; bases with no gene match: 4. CDR3 length equals 14 residues. CDR1 SGHNT and CDR2 YYREEE come from the germline V gene (reference sequence). The CDR3 region is CASSFGTGGSEQFF. The CDR3 DNA follows: TGTGCCAGCAGCTTTGGGACAGGGGGGAGTGAGCAGTTCTTC.

This clone was observed a few times. V usage is TRBV18 and J usage is TRBJ2-5, with TRBD1 as a possible D gene (5 bases). CDR3 length: 13 residues. V was clipped by 11 bases and J by 0 bases, with 13 bases between them. Germline CDR1 is KGHSH and CDR2 is LQKENI. CDR3 protein: CADSLGYQETQYF. In DNA, the CDR3 is TGTGCCGACAGCCTAGGGTACCAAGAGACCCAGTACTTC.

The CDR3 region is CASSNTGPQGPQHF. The CDR3 DNA reads as TGTGCCAGCAGTAACACAGGTCCCCAGGGGCCCCAGCATTTT. This chain connects TRBV6-5 to TRBJ1-5, with D possibly TRBD1 on 5 matching bases. Germline lookup yields CDR1 MNHEY and CDR2 SVGAGI. The CDR3 covers 14 residues. V gave up 5 bases and J gave up 9 bases, with 17 bases separating them.

The V call is TRBV24-1, the J call TRBJ2-3, with 8 bases matching TRBD2. Germline V gene sequence: CDR1 KGHDR, CDR2 SFDVKD. The CDR3 spans 15 residues. Trimming took 9 bases from V and 8 from J; bases not matched to a gene: 15. The CDR3 here is CATSGRLAGGGTQYF. The CDR3 DNA is TGTGCCACCTCCGGCCGACTAGCCGGGGGGGGTACGCAGTATTTT.

The CDR3 loop reads CASRGTSGGAYEQYF. As DNA, the CDR3 is TGTGCCAGCAGGGGCACTAGCGGGGGGGCCTACGAGCAGTACTTC. This rearrangement joins TRBV27 to TRBJ2-7, with 13 bases matching TRBD2. The trim removed 6 bases at V and 2 bases at J, leaving 4 bases unmatched. Germline V lookup: CDR1 MNHEY, CDR2 SMNVEV (reference sequence). The CDR3 spans 15 residues.

In regard to this clone: The junction and the germline gene differ at one end; a read error may be behind it. The chain couples TRBV29-1 to TRBJ1-2, with TRBD1 identical over 9 bases. From germline, CDR1 is SQVTM and CDR2 ANQGSEA. The CDR3 loop spans 12 amino acids. The CDR3 is CSVALGDRVQDF. The DNA for the CDR3 is TGCAGCGTTGCGTTGGGGGACAGGGTTCAGGACTTC.

The V call is TRBV18, the J call TRBJ2-3; D is undetermined. Germline-derived CDR1 and CDR2 are KGHSH and LQKENI. The CDR3 has 13 amino acids. V was cut by 6 bases and J by 0 bases, with 7 bases left in between. CDR3 sequence reads: CASSRDSTDTQYF. In DNA, the CDR3 is TGTGCCAGCTCCCGAGATAGCACAGATACGCAGTATTTT.

The chain joins TRBV5-1 to TRBJ2-5; D not resolved. The J call may be in error: the DNA end matches TRBJ2-7 better. In germline, CDR1 is SGHRS, CDR2 YFSETQ. This CDR3 has 12 residues. The CDR3 DNA reads TGCGCCAGCAGAGCGAACTCCTACGAGCAGTACTTC. Protein sequence: CASRANSYEQYF.

The chain joins TRBV5-1 to TRBJ1-1, with D maybe TRBD1 (5 bases). V was shortened by 7 bases and J by 0 bases, with 13 bases between the two germline ends. The CDR3 contains 14 residues. The germline CDR1 and CDR2 sequences are SGHRS and YFSETQ. CDR3 DNA: TGCGCCAGCTGCGAGACAGCCATGAACACTGAAGCTTTCTTT. Its translation: CASCETAMNTEAFF.

The chain has TRBV5-6 and TRBJ2-1, with D perhaps being TRBD1 or TRBD2 (5 bases each). The V end was cut by 1 base, the J end by 5 bases, with 19 bases between. CDR3 size: 17 residues. The germline V gene has CDR1 SGHDT and CDR2 YYEEEE. CDR3 DNA sequence: TGTGCCAGCAGCTTGCCATACCCACTTCGGGGCCACAATGAGCAGTTCTTC. It yields the protein CASSLPYPLRGHNEQFF.